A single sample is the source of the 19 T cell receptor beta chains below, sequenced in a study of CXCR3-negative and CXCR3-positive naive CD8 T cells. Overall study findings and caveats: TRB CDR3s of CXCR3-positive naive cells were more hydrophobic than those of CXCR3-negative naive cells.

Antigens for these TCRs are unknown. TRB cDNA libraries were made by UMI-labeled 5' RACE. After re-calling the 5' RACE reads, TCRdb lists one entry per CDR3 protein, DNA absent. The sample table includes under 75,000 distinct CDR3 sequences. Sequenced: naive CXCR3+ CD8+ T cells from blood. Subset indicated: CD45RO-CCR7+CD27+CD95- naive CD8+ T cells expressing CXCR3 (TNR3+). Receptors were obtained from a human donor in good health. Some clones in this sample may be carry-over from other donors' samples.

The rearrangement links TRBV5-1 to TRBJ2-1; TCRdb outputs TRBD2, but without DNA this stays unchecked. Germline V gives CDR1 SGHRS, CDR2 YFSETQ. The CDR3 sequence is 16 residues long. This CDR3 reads CASSLALRGGYNEQFF.

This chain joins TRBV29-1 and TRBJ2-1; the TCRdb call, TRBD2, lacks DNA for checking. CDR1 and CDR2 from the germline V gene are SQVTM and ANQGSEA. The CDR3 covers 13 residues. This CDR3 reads CSSKAGGINEQFF.

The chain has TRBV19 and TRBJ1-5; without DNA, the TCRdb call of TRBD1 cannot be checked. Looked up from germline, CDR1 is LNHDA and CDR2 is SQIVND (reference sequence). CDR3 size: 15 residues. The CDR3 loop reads CASSPGQGTNQPQHF.

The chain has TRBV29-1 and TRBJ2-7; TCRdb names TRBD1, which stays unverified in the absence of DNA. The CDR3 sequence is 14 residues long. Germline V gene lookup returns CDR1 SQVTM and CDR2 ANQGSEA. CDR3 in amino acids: CSVDTGDPSYEQYF.

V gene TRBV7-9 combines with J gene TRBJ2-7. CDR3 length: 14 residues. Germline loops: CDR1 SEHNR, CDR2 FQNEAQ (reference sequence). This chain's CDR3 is CASSSGSGPYEQYF.

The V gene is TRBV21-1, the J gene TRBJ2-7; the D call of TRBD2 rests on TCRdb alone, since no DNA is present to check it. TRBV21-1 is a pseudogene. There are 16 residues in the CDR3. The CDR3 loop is CASSTRDHDWRDEQYF.

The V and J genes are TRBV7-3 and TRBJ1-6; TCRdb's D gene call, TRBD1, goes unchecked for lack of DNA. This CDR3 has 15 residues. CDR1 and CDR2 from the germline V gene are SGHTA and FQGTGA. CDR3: CASSLGGVKGSPLHF.

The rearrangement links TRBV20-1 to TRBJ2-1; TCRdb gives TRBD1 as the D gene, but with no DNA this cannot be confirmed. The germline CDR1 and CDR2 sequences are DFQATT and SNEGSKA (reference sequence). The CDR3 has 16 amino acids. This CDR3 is CSARPPRAGGVNEQFF.

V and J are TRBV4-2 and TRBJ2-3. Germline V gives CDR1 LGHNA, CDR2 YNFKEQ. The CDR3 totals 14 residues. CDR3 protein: CASSEWKGLDTQYF.

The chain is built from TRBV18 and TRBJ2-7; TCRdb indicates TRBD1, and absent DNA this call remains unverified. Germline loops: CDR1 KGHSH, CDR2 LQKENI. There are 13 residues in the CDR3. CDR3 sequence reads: CASADRVSYEQYF. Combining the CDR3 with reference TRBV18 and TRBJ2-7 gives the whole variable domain NAGVMQNPRHLVRRRGQEARLRCSPMKGHSHVYWYRQLPEEGLKFMVYLQKENIIDESGMPKERFSAEFPKEGPSILRIQQVVRGDSAAYFCASADRVSYEQYFGPGTRLTVT.

CDR3: CASQVANWYNEQFF. V gene TRBV12-3 or TRBV12-4 combines with J gene TRBJ2-1. CDR3 length equals 14 residues.

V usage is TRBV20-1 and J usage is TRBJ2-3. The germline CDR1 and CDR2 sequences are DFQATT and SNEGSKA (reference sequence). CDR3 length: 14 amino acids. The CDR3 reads CSATTWDYTDTQYF.

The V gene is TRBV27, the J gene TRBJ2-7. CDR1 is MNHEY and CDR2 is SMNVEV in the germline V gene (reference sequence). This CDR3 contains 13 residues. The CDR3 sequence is CASRGTGVYEQYF.

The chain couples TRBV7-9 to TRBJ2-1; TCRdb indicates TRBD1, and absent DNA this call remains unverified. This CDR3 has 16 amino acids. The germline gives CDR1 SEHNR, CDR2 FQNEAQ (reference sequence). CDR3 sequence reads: CASSPALAGVYNEQFF.

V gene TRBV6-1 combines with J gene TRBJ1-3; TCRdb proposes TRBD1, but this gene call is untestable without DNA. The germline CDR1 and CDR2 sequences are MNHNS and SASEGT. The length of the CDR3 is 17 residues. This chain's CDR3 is CASDQRYLQGTGNTIYF.

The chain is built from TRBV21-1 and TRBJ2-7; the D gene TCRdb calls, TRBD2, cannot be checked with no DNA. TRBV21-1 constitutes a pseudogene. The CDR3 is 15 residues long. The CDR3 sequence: CASSILTREDHEQYF.

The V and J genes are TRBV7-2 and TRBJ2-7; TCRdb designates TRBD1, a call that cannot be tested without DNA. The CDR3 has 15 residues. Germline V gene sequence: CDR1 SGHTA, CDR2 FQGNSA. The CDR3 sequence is CASSLVPTGAYEQYF.

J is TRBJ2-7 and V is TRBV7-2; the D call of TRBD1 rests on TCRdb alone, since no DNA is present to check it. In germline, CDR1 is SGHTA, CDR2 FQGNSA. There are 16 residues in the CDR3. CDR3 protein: CASSLEGQGIGGEQYF.

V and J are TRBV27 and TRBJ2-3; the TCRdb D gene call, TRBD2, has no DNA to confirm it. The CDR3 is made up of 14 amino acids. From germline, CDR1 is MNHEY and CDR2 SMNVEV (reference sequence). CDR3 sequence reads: CASRGLPSTDTQYF.